This T cell receptor beta chain stems from a study of blood T cell repertoires in COVID-19. About the research overall: The analysed material was cDNA or gDNA that came from T cells, B-cell-depleted T cells, or PBMCs.

Profiled with immunoSEQ multiplex PCR; TCRdb holds only in-frame clones, not every one. The profile shows about 340,000 clones, about 86% of them singletons. This clone occurred a few times. Germline V lookup: CDR1 LNHDA, CDR2 SQIVND (reference sequence). There are 14 residues in the CDR3. V was clipped by 2 bases and J by 6 bases, with 10 bases between them. The material sequenced was peripheral blood. The source is a young man with active or convalescent COVID-19. This chain joins TRBV19 and TRBJ1-4, with D possibly being TRBD1 (5 bases). The DNA of the CDR3 is TGTGCCAGTAGTATATTGGGGGAGGATGAAAAACTGTTTTTT. Its translation: CASSILGEDEKLFF.